This section outlines one T cell receptor (beta chain) sequence together with its context. Its antigen is unknown. The data were obtained in a study of shared clonotypes between healthy human individuals. Naive CD8 cells were CD45RO-negative, positively selected for CCR7, excluding terminally differentiated effector memory CD45RA+ cells. Study-wide results and caveats: Clonotype sharing among the donors was expected to vary with sequencing depth.

Here immunoSEQ multiplex PCR was the method, and the copy in TCRdb shows in-frame clones only, minus some. Of hundreds of thousands of clones in the sample, 90% to 98% are singletons; the top ten hold about 0.22%. Trimming took 7 bases from V and 1 from J; bases not matched to a gene: 5. The CDR3 covers 13 residues. Germline values: CDR1 SQVTM, CDR2 ANQGSEA. The chain is built from TRBV29-1 and TRBJ2-7; the match to TRBD1 covers 9 bases. The origin of this receptor is a man in his thirties or forties in good health. The specimen was naive CD8+ T cells sorted from blood. CDR3 sequence reads: CSARTGDSYEQYF. CDR3 nucleotide sequence: TGCAGCGCCCGGACAGGGGATTCCTACGAGCAGTACTTC.